This section outlines one T cell receptor beta chain sequence together with its context. Antigen unknown. The germline gene is not matched at one end of the junction; a read error may be the cause. Looked up from germline, CDR1 is SGDLS and CDR2 is YYNGEE. The CDR3 is 15 residues long. The record originates from a study of cytomegalovirus exposure and HLA in healthy donors. Findings and caveats of the study: Apart from CMV serostatus, no immune exposure information was available. In a later analysis, at a false discovery rate of 0.05, 15,000 to 20,000 TCR beta sequences were associated with HLA alleles. The study flagged some 170 TCR beta chains as cytomegalovirus-associated.

The PCR made use of 60 Vbeta and 13 Jbeta primers. Measured with immunoSEQ multiplex PCR; TCRdb has only the in-frame clones, and not every one. This table holds over 80,000 clones, about four fifths found once. The sample taken for sequencing was PBMCs. V usage is TRBV9 and J usage is TRBJ2-6, with D possibly matching TRBD1 (5 bases). This TCR was sampled from a man aged 35 to 55 in good health and CMV-seropositive. The CDR3 coding sequence is TGTGCCAGCAGCTTCTTAGACTCTGGGGCCAACGGCCTGACTTTC. Translating it yields CASSFLDSGANGLTF.